The 18 T cell receptor beta chains in this list originate from one sample, sequenced in a study of beta chain features in type 1 diabetes (dated by TCRdb to the late 2010s). Library construction relied on the immunoSEQ multiplex PCR assay. The entire amount of isolated RNA was reverse transcribed using the High Capacity cDNA Reverse Transcription Kit, so the sequenced TCRB transcripts were expressed ones. In its TCRdb copy, this immuneACCESS table keeps in-frame sequences only and misses some clones. Where compared with another copy, unresolved V genes explain less than half of these, and the others have no known cause. In this sample the table shows about 620,000 clones, roughly 15% of which occur a single time. Of the sample, about 0.093% is held by the ten largest clones. Sequencing was done on a sample of naive CD4+ T cells from blood. The cell subset or site label here, explained by the study, means: true naive CD4+ T cells. The origin of the receptors is a man between 18 and 35 years old in good health.

The V and J genes are TRBV7-3 and TRBJ1-1, with D tentatively TRBD1 (6 bases). Trimming removed 4 bases from V and 1 base from J, with 19 bases in between. CDR1 and CDR2 (germline): SGHTA, FQGTGA. CDR3 length: 17 residues. The CDR3 nucleotides are TGTGCCAGCAGCTCACGTAATCCGGGACAAAGGAACACTGAAGCTTTCTTT. Residues: CASSSRNPGQRNTEAFF.

This clone was observed a handful of times. The DNA for the CDR3 is TGTGCCAGCAGCTTTAGCGCCGGGACAAAGAACACCGGGGAGCTGTTTTTT. As protein: CASSFSAGTKNTGELFF. The chain is built from TRBV11-2 and TRBJ2-2; a weak D match, TRBD1 (6 bases). V was shortened by 3 bases and J by 1 base, with 15 bases between the two germline ends. The CDR3 sequence is 17 residues long. Germline V gene sequence: CDR1 SGHAT, CDR2 FQNNGV.

This clone was detected a few times. This chain uses TRBV15 with TRBJ2-7; D gene unclear. The germline gives CDR1 LNHNV, CDR2 YYDKDF (reference sequence). The CDR3 runs to 15 residues. V lost 0 bases, J lost 7 bases, and 16 bases lay in between. CDR3 in DNA: TGTGCCACCAGCAGAGAAGAACAGCTTCTGAGGGAGCAGTACTTC. Its protein is CATSREEQLLREQYF.

This clone was seen a handful of times. The chain links TRBV7-2 to TRBJ1-1; 10 bases fit TRBD1. This CDR3 is 15 amino acids long. With 4 bases clipped from V and 8 bases from J, the junction kept 10 bases outside the gene matches. Germline-derived CDR1 and CDR2 are SGHTA and FQGNSA. CDR3 loop: CASSSDRGRLVEAFF. Here the CDR3 DNA reads TGTGCCAGCAGCTCGGACAGGGGGAGATTGGTGGAAGCTTTCTTT.

This clone was counted a few times. This chain links TRBV4-3 with TRBJ1-2; D is ambiguous. V was trimmed by 6 bases and J by 0 bases, leaving 14 bases between them. The CDR3 covers 15 residues. Germline V lookup: CDR1 LGHNA, CDR2 YSLEER. Here the CDR3 reads CASRRNSHTNYGYTF. The DNA for the CDR3 is TGCGCCAGCAGAAGGAACAGCCATACTAACTATGGCTACACCTTC.

V usage is TRBV4-1 and J usage is TRBJ2-5; no definite D call. V was cut by 3 bases and J by 0 bases, with 11 bases left in between. Germline V gene lookup returns CDR1 MGHRA and CDR2 YSYEKL. The CDR3 has 15 residues. CDR3 sequence reads: CASSQDQVYQETQYF. The CDR3 region has the DNA TGCGCCAGCAGCCAGGACCAGGTATACCAAGAGACCCAGTACTTC.

This chain joins TRBV29-1 and TRBJ1-2, with D hard to call. CDR1 SQVTM and CDR2 ANQGSEA come from the germline V gene. The CDR3 consists of 12 residues. Between the trimmed V and J ends, which lost 8 bases and 2 bases, there was a span of 12 bases. CDR3 amino acids: CSSYGGNYGYTF. Here the CDR3 DNA reads TGCAGCTCTTATGGAGGGAACTATGGCTACACCTTC.

The chain is built from TRBV10-3 and TRBJ2-7; tentative D call: TRBD2 (5 bases). V lost 5 bases and J 6 bases, leaving 8 bases between the germline ends. Germline V gene lookup returns CDR1 ENHRY and CDR2 SYGVKD. The CDR3 is 11 amino acids. Here the CDR3 DNA reads TGTGCCATCAGTAGGGAGTTCGAGCAGTACTTC. This gives the protein CAISREFEQYF.

The chain is built from TRBV23-1 and TRBJ1-2, with TRBD1 as a possible D gene (6 bases). Being an ORF, TRBV23-1 has a function that is uncertain. V was pared by 2 bases and J by 2 bases, with 15 bases between. The CDR3 runs to 16 residues. The CDR3 DNA follows: TGCGCCAGCAGTCAACCCTTTACAGGGAAGAACTATGGCTACACCTTC. Translated: CASSQPFTGKNYGYTF.

The chain uses TRBV27 and TRBJ2-6; 7 bases are shared with TRBD1. V lost 6 bases and J lost 2; bases outside the gene matches: 7. Germline assignment: CDR1 MNHEY and CDR2 SMNVEV (reference sequence). This CDR3 region has 16 residues. The DNA of the CDR3 is TGTGCCAGCAGACAGCACACAGGGGCTGGGGCCAACGTCCTGACTTTC. Encoded protein: CASRQHTGAGANVLTF.

This clone appeared a few times. The chain carries TRBV27 and TRBJ2-7, with TRBD1 identical over 9 bases. The CDR3 is 15 residues long. Germline-derived CDR1 and CDR2 are MNHEY and SMNVEV (reference sequence). With 5 bases clipped from V and 4 bases from J, the junction kept 9 bases outside the gene matches. The CDR3 bases are TGTGCCAGCAGTGCCGCAGGACAGGGGAGATACGAGCAGTACTTC. Translating gives CASSAAGQGRYEQYF.

The CDR3 DNA reads TGTGCCAGTACTCGGGAGGGGGATTATGGGGCCAACGTCCTGACTTTC. Residues: CASTREGDYGANVLTF. This rearrangement joins TRBV19 to TRBJ2-6, with 8 bases aligning to TRBD2. The junction had 8 bases not matched to a gene; V was cut back by 7 bases and J by 3 bases. This CDR3 spans 16 amino acids. In germline, CDR1 is LNHDA, CDR2 SQIVND (reference sequence).

This clone has only a few counts. V and J are TRBV9 and TRBJ2-2, with TRBD2 identical over 8 bases. The CDR3 loop spans 17 amino acids. CDR1 and CDR2 (germline): SGDLS, YYNGEE. The J segment lost 5 bases and the V segment lost 0 bases, leaving 9 bases of the junction unmatched. CDR3 amino acids: CASSVDAGGPWTGELFF. The DNA for the CDR3 is TGTGCCAGCAGCGTAGATGCGGGAGGACCGTGGACCGGGGAGCTGTTTTTT.

The table lists this clone with many counts. The gene calls are TRBV29-1 and TRBJ2-6, with D perhaps TRBD1 or TRBD2 (5 bases each). CDR3 length: 16 residues. Germline V lookup: CDR1 SQVTM, CDR2 ANQGSEA. V was clipped by 8 bases and J by 0 bases, with 17 bases between them. The CDR3 sequence: CSPRRDGHSGANVLTF. DNA of the CDR3: TGCAGCCCCCGTCGGGACGGCCACTCTGGGGCCAACGTCCTGACTTTC. Full variable domain (outside the CDR3, taken from reference TRBV29-1 and TRBJ2-6): SAVISQKPSRDICQRGTSLTIQCQVDSQVTMMFWYRQQPGQSLTLIATANQGSEATYESGFVIDKFPISRPNLTFSTLTVSNMSPEDSSIYLCSPRRDGHSGANVLTFGAGSRLTVL.

As regards this clone: A read error is possible here, since a much larger clone lies one base away. The chain combines TRBV6-5 with TRBJ1-1, with a tentative D call TRBD1 (5 bases). Germline assignment: CDR1 MNHEY and CDR2 SVGAGI. The CDR3 loop spans 14 amino acids. Trimming left V 6 bases short and J 1 base short, with 12 bases between. The CDR3 bases are TGTGCCAGCAGCGCCCGACAGAGGAACACTGAAGCTTTCTTT. This gives the protein CASSARQRNTEAFF.

This clone was picked up a small number of times. CDR3 in amino acids: CASSTGRGMNTEAFF. CDR3 DNA: TGTGCCAGCAGCACCGGTAGGGGAATGAACACTGAAGCTTTCTTT. This sequence joins TRBV7-2 and TRBJ1-1; maybe TRBD1 (5 bases). The CDR3 contains 15 residues. The germline gives CDR1 SGHTA, CDR2 FQGNSA. The V end lost 5 bases, the J end lost 0 bases, and 13 bases lay between the germline ends.

The genes are TRBV29-1 and TRBJ1-2, with D possibly being TRBD1 (6 bases). Trimming shortened V by 4 bases and J by 8 bases, and 17 bases separated the two germline ends. There are 13 residues in the CDR3. Germline V gives CDR1 SQVTM, CDR2 ANQGSEA. The CDR3 here is CSVVAGAASGYTF. The CDR3 region has the DNA TGCAGCGTTGTTGCGGGGGCGGCCTCAGGCTACACCTTC.

This clone occurred a few times. The rearrangement links TRBV6-1 to TRBJ1-5; 8 bases are a match to TRBD1. CDR1 is MNHNS and CDR2 is SASEGT in the germline V gene. This CDR3 region has 15 residues. V gave up 7 bases and J gave up 0 bases; unmatched junction bases: 5. CDR3 loop: CASNRGAYSNQPQHF. The CDR3 DNA reads TGTGCCAGCAACAGGGGGGCTTATAGCAATCAGCCCCAGCATTTT.